This T cell receptor beta chain was recovered during a study of chemoradiotherapy in HPV16-positive cancers. Study-wide context: Candidate HPV-specific T-cell clones and common TCR motifs came from functional assays in a couple of HPV16-positive patients.

Sequenced by immunoSEQ multiplex PCR; TCRdb stores in-frame clones only, minus some. The profile shows fewer than 3,000 clones, 70% to 80% of them singletons. Comment on this clone: What it recognizes is unknown.

The study, taken as a whole, reports: HPV-responsive T-cell expansion during chemoradiotherapy was linked to improved recurrence-free survival in HPV16-positive patients. Functional assays defining HPV-specific T cells used only two HPV16-positive patients.

Samples were taken several times over chemoradiotherapy. The TCR comes from a human donor with HPV-associated anogenital cancer. This material consisted of tumor tissue, taken from a patient who underwent chemoradiotherapy.

CDR3 sequence: CASSPWGVGSYEQYF. CDR3 in DNA: TGTGCCAGCAGTCCCTGGGGCGTGGGCTCCTACGAGCAGTACTTC. The rearrangement links TRBV27 to TRBJ2-7, with D maybe TRBD1 (5 bases). The V end lost 5 bases, the J end lost 0 bases, and 14 bases lay between the germline ends. CDR1 is MNHEY, CDR2 SMNVEV, per germline (reference sequence). This CDR3 has 15 amino acids.